This TCR beta chain was recorded in a study of T cells in localized non-small cell lung cancer. CDR3 length: 15 residues. V dropped 4 bases and J dropped 4 bases, with 16 bases sitting between them. Germline assignment: CDR1 SNHLY and CDR2 FYNNEI. Sequenced by immunoSEQ multiplex PCR; TCRdb stores in-frame clones only, minus some. The sample has about 130,000 clones, around 89% seen once. Overall study results and limits: With higher T cell density in blood came longer overall survival. Adjacent uninvolved lung tissue had the highest T cell clonality, exceeding tumor.

This clone was recorded only once. Its specificity is unknown. This clonotype originated in a female donor aged 60 or older with stage I lung adenocarcinoma. The sequenced sample was peripheral blood, obtained before any cancer treatment. V and J are TRBV2 and TRBJ1-1; maybe TRBD1 (6 bases). Here the CDR3 reads CASSAPGQSGTEAFF. The CDR3 DNA is TGTGCCAGCAGTGCCCCCGGACAGAGTGGCACTGAAGCTTTCTTT.